This T cell receptor beta chain was observed in a study of CD8+ T cells in alopecia areata. Turning to the study itself: Each day, treated patients took oral tofacitinib twice, at 5 to 10 mg per dose.

Patients with alopecia areata provided lesional scalp punch biopsies as well as peripheral blood. Sorting separated CD4+ and CD8+ T cells out of PBMCs. Findings and limits, study-wide: Lesional scalp, especially alopecia totalis/universalis, showed higher clonality than normal scalp.

Worth noting for this clone: Its antigen is still unknown.

Extracted RNA was reverse transcribed, and the resulting cDNA served as sequencing template. The protocol was immunoSEQ multiplex PCR, while the TCRdb copy is restricted to in-frame clones and leaves out a portion. The sample carries 90,000 to 100,000 clones, roughly 41% recorded once. The CDR3 length is 14 residues. Germline trimming cut 7 bases from V and 1 base from J; bases unmatched to any gene: 5. CDR1 is MNHEY, CDR2 SMNVEV, per germline (reference sequence). The chain combines TRBV27 with TRBJ2-3, with 7 bases identical to TRBD1. The specimen sequenced was CD4+ T cells sorted from blood. The sequence came from a human donor with alopecia areata. The CDR3 nucleotides are TGTGCCAGCAAATGGGACAGACGCACAGATACGCAGTATTTT. It yields the protein CASKWDRRTDTQYF.